Listed here is a single T cell receptor beta chain. Antigen unknown. Germline V lookup: CDR1 LNHDA, CDR2 SQIVND (reference sequence). The CDR3 runs to 14 residues. V shed 5 bases and J shed 2 bases, with 12 bases lying between them. This sample was taken from a study of type 1 regulatory T cells. Study overall: T-allo10 is an in vitro-generated, Tr1-enriched CD4 T cell product specific for alloantigen. Whole-study findings and limits: Tr1 cells had a more restricted TCR repertoire than non-Tr1 cells.

TCRdb called the reads again in MiXCR, with one record for every CDR3 protein. The repertoire holds over 55,000 distinct CDR3 sequences, with approximately 50% as singletons. The V gene is TRBV19, the J gene TRBJ1-2; the D gene is possibly TRBD1 (6 bases). The specimen was cultured non-Tr1 T cells, either the whole culture or a sorted T cell fraction (not recorded which). This clonotype originated in a human donor in good health. The CDR3 sequence: CASSQDSANYGYTF. The DNA of the CDR3 is TGTGCCAGTAGTCAGGACAGCGCCAACTATGGCTACACCTTC. Complete variable domain (other parts from reference TRBV19 and TRBJ1-2): DGGITQSPKYLFRKEGQNVTLSCEQNLNHDAMYWYRQDPGQGLRLIYYSQIVNDFQKGDIAEGYSVSREKKESFPLTVTSAQKNPTAFYLCASSQDSANYGYTFGSGTRLTVV.